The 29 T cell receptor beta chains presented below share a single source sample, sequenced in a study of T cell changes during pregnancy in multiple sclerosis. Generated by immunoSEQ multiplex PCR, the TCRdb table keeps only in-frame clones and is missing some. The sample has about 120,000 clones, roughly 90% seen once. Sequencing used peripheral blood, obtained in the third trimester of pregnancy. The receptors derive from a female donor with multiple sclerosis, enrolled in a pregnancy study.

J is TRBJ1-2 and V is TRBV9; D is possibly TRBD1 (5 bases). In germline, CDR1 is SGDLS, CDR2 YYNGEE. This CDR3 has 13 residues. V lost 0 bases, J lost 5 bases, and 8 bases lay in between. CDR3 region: CASSVGPGYGYTF. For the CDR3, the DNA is TGTGCCAGCAGCGTAGGGCCAGGGTATGGCTACACCTTC.

The CDR3 here is CASSLWSKGYQETQYF. In DNA, the CDR3 is TGTGCCAGCAGTTTATGGAGTAAAGGTTACCAAGAGACCCAGTACTTC. The genes are TRBV27 and TRBJ2-5, with D unresolved. Germline V CDR1 and CDR2: MNHEY, SMNVEV (reference sequence). V lost 1 base to trimming and J lost 0 bases, with 12 bases between them. The CDR3 runs to 16 residues.

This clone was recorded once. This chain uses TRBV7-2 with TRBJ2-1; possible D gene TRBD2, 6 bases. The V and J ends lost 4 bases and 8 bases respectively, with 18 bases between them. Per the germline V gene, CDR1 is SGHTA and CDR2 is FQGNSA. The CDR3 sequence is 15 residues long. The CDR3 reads CASSSAGFWADEQFF. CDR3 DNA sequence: TGTGCCAGCAGCTCTGCGGGGTTCTGGGCCGATGAGCAGTTCTTC.

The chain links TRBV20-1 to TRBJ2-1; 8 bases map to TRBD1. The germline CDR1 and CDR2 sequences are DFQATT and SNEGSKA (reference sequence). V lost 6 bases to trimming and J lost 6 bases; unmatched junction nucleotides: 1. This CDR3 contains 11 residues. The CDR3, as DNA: TGCAGTGCGGACAGGGTCAATGAGCAGTTCTTC. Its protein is CSADRVNEQFF.

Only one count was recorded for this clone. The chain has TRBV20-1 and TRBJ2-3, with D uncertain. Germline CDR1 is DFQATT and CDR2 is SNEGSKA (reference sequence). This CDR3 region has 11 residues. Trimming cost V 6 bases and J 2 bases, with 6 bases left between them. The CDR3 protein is CSAGVTDTQYF. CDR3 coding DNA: TGCAGTGCCGGAGTCACAGATACGCAGTATTTT.

In DNA form, the CDR3 reads TGCGCCAGCAGCTTGGAGCTGGGGGGGAAAAATGAAAAACTGTTTTTT. Its translation: CASSLELGGKNEKLFF. The chain has TRBV5-1 and TRBJ1-4; a possible D gene is TRBD1 (5 bases). Germline V CDR1 and CDR2: SGHRS, YFSETQ. The CDR3 has 16 amino acids. V was cut by 0 bases and J by 5 bases, with 14 bases left in between.

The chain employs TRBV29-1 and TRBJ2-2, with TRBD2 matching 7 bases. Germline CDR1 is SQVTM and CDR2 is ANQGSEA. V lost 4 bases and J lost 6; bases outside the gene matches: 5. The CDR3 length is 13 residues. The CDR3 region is CSVVKGRAGELFF. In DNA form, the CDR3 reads TGCAGCGTTGTCAAAGGGAGGGCCGGGGAGCTGTTTTTT.

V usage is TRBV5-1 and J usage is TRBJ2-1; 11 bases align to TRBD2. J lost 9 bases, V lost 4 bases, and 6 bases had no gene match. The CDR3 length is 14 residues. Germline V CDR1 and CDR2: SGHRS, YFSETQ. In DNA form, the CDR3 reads TGCGCCAGCAGCGAGCAGCTAGCGGGAGGTGAGCAGTTCTTC. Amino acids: CASSEQLAGGEQFF.

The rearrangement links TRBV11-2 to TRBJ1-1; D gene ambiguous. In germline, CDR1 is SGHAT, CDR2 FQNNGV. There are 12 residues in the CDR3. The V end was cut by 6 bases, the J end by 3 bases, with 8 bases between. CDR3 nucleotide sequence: TGTGCCAGCAGTTACCAGGACACTGAAGCTTTCTTT. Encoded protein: CASSYQDTEAFF.

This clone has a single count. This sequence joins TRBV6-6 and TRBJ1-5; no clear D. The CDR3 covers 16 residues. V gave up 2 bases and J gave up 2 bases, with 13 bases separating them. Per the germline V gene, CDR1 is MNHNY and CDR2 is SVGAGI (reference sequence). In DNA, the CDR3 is TGTGCCAGCAGTTACCCGCAAGACGCGGGCAATCAGCCCCAGCATTTT. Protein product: CASSYPQDAGNQPQHF.

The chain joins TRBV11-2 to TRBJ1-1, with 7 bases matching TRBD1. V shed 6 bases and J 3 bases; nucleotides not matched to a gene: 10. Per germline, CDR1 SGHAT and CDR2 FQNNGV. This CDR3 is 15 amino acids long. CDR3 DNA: TGTGCCAGCAGTTTAAGGAGGGGGCAGGACACTGAAGCTTTCTTT. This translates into CASSLRRGQDTEAFF.

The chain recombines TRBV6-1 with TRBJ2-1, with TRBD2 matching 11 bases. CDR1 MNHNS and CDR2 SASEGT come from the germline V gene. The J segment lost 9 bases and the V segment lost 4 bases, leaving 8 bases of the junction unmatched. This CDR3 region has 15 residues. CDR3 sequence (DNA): TGTGCCAGCAGTGCCCTTAGCGGGGGGGCCGGTGAGCAGTTCTTC. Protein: CASSALSGGAGEQFF.

This CDR3 is CASSLNPGDADTQYF. The CDR3 DNA sequence: TGCGCCAGCAGCTTGAACCCAGGGGACGCAGATACGCAGTATTTT. The V gene is TRBV5-1, the J gene TRBJ2-3, with D perhaps TRBD1 (6 bases). Trimming took off 1 base at V and 4 bases at J, with 13 bases between the two ends. In germline, CDR1 is SGHRS, CDR2 YFSETQ. This CDR3 spans 15 amino acids. The whole variable domain, filled in from reference TRBV5-1 and TRBJ2-3, reads KAGVTQTPRYLIKTRGQQVTLSCSPISGHRSVSWYQQTPGQGLQFLFEYFSETQRNKGNFPGRFSGRQFSNSRSEMNVSTLELGDSALYLCASSLNPGDADTQYFGPGTRLTVL.

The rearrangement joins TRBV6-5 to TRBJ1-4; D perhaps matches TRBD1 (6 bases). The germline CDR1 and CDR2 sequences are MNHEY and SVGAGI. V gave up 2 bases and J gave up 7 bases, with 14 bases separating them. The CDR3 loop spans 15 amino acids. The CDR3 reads CASSYKAGVREKLFF. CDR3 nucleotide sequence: TGTGCCAGCAGTTACAAGGCAGGGGTGCGTGAAAAACTGTTTTTT.

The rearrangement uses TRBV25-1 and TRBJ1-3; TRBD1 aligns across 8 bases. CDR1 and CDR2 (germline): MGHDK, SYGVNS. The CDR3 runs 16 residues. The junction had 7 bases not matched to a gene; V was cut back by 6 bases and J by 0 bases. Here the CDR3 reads CASRGTGQGSGNTIYF. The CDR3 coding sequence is TGTGCCAGCAGGGGAACCGGACAGGGCTCTGGAAACACCATATATTTT. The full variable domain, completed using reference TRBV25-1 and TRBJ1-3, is EADIYQTPRYLVIGTGKKITLECSQTMGHDKMYWYQQDPGMELHLIHYSYGVNSTEKGDLSSESTVSRIRTEHFPLTLESARPSHTSQYLCASRGTGQGSGNTIYFGEGSWLTVV.

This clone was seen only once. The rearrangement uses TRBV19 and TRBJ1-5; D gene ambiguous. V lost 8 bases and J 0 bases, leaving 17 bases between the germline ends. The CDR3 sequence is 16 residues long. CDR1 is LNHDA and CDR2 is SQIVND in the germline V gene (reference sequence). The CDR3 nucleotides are TGTGCCAGTTCCCGGGAGGCAAGACATAGCAATCAGCCCCAGCATTTT. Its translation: CASSREARHSNQPQHF.

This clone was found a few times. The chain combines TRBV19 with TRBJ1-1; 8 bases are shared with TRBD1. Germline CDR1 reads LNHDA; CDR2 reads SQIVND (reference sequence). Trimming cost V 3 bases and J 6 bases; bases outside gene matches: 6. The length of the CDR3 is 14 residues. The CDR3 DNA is TGTGCCAGTAGTATTTCAAGGACAGGGCCTGAAGCTTTCTTT. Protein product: CASSISRTGPEAFF.

Here the CDR3 reads CASSLGPGSYEQYF. CDR3 nucleotide sequence: TGTGCCAGCAGCTTAGGGCCGGGGTCCTACGAGCAGTACTTC. The chain carries TRBV7-2 and TRBJ2-7, with D tentatively TRBD2 (5 bases). CDR1 is SGHTA and CDR2 is FQGNSA in the germline V gene. Trimming shortened V by 1 base and J by 1 base, and 8 bases separated the two germline ends. This CDR3 is 14 amino acids long. Full variable domain (rest looked up from reference TRBV7-2 and TRBJ2-7): GAGVSQSPSNKVTEKGKDVELRCDPISGHTALYWYRQSLGQGLEFLIYFQGNSAPDKSGLPSDRFSAERTGGSVSTLTIQRTQQEDSAVYLCASSLGPGSYEQYFGPGTRLTVT.

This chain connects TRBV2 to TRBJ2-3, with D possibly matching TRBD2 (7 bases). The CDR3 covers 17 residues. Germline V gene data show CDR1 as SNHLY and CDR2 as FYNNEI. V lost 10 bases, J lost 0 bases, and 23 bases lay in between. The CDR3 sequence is CAMTGRETGSSTDTQYF. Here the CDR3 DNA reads TGTGCCATGACGGGGAGGGAGACAGGCTCTAGCACAGATACGCAGTATTTT.

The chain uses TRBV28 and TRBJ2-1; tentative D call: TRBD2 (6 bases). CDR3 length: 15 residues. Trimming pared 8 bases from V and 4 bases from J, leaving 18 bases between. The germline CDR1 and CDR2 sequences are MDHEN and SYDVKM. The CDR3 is CASVSRESHYNEQFF. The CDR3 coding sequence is TGTGCCAGCGTATCCCGGGAGAGCCATTACAATGAGCAGTTCTTC.

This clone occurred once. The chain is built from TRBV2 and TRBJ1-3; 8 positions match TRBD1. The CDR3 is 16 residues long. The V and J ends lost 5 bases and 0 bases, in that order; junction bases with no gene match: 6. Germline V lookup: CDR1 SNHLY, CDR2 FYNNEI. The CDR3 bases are TGTGCCAGCAGTAAATCGACAGGGGCCTCTGGAAACACCATATATTTT. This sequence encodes CASSKSTGASGNTIYF.

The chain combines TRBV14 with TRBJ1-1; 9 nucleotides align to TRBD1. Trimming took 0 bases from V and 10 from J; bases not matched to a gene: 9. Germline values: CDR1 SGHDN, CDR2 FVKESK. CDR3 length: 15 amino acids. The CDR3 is CASSQDHRGRGRAFF. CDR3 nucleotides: TGTGCCAGCAGCCAAGATCACAGGGGGCGAGGGAGAGCTTTCTTT.

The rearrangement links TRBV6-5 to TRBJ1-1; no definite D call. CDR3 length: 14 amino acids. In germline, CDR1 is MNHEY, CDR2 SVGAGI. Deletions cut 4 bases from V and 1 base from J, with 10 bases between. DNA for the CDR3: TGTGCCAGCAGTTTGCGTGAGGGGAACACTGAAGCTTTCTTT. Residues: CASSLREGNTEAFF.

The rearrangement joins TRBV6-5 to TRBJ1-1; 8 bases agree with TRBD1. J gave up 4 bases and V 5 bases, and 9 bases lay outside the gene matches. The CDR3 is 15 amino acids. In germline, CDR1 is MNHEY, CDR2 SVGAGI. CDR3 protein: CASSAGQGTGTEAFF. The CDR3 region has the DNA TGTGCCAGCAGTGCCGGACAGGGAACGGGCACTGAAGCTTTCTTT.

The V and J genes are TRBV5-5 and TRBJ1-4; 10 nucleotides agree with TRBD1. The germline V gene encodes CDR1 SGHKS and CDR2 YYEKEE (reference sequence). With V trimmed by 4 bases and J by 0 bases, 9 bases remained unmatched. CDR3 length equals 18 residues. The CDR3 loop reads CASSDPGTGVATNEKLFF. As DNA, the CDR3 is TGTGCCAGCAGCGATCCCGGGACAGGGGTTGCAACTAATGAAAAACTGTTTTTT.

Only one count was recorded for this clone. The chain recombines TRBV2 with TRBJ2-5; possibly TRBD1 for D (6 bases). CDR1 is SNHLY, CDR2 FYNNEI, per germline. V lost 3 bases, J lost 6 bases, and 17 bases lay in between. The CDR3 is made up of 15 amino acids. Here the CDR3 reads CASSEGAGVAKTQYF. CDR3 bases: TGTGCCAGCAGTGAGGGGGCAGGGGTTGCGAAGACCCAGTACTTC.

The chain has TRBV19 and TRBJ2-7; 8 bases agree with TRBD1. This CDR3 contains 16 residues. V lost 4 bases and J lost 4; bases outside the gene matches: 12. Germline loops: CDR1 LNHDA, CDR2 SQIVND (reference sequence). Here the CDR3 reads CASSTTHGQGWYEQYF. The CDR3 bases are TGTGCCAGTAGTACCACCCATGGACAGGGATGGTACGAGCAGTACTTC.

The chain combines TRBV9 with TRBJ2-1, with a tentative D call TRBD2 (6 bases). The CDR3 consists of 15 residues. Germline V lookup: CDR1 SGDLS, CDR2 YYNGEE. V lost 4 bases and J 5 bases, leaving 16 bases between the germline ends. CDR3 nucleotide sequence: TGTGCCAGCAGCCCAGGAGGGACCACAAACAATGAGCAGTTCTTC. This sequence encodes CASSPGGTTNNEQFF.

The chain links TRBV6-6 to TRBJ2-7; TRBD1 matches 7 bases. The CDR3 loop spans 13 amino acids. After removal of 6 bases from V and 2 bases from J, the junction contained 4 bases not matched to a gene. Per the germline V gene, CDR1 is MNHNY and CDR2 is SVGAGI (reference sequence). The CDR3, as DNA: TGTGCCAGCAGCCCCGGGACAGCCTACGAGCAGTACTTC. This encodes CASSPGTAYEQYF.